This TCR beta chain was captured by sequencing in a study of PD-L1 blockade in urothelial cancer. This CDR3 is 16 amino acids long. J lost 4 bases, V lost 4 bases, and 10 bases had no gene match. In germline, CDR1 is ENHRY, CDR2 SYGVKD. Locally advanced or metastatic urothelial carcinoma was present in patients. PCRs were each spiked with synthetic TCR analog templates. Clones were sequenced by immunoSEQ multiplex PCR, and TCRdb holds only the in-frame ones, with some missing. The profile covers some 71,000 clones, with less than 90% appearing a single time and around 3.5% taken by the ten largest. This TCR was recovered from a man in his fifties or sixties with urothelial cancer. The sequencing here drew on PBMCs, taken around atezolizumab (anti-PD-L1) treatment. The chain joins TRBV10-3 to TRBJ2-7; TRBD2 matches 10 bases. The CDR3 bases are TGTGCCATCAGTGCTGAACTAGCGGGACCCACTTACGAGCAGTACTTC. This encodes CAISAELAGPTYEQYF.